Below, 29 T cell receptor beta chains from the same sample are listed, as sequenced in a study of OX40 agonist ivuxolimab in advanced cancers. Sequencing was performed with immunoSEQ multiplex PCR; in TCRdb, only in-frame clones are kept and a portion is missing. There are about 64,000 clones in the sample; 91% occur only once, and 5.2% lies in the top ten. The sequenced sample was CD4+ or CD8+ T cells sorted from blood, obtained in a trial of the OX40 agonist ivuxolimab. These receptors were obtained from an adult with an advanced solid tumor such as melanoma, head and neck, liver or kidney cancer.

The gene calls are TRBV6-5 and TRBJ1-1; 10 bases align to TRBD1. V gave up 5 bases and J gave up 7 bases; unmatched junction bases: 7. CDR1 and CDR2 from the germline V gene are MNHEY and SVGAGI. The CDR3 has 14 residues. CDR3 in amino acids: CASSGQGVGSEAFF. CDR3 nucleotide sequence: TGTGCCAGCAGTGGACAGGGGGTCGGAAGTGAAGCTTTCTTT.

The chain links TRBV10-3 to TRBJ1-3; possibly TRBD1 for D (6 bases). CDR3 length: 16 residues. CDR1 and CDR2 (germline): ENHRY, SYGVKD. Trimming took off 5 bases at V and 0 bases at J, with 14 bases between the two ends. In DNA, the CDR3 is TGTGCCATCAGTAGAAGGACAGAGAGCTCTGGAAACACCATATATTTT. Translated, it gives CAISRRTESSGNTIYF.

The genes are TRBV6-5 and TRBJ1-2, with unresolved D. V lost 6 bases, J lost 8 bases, and 19 bases lay in between. From germline, CDR1 is MNHEY and CDR2 SVGAGI. The CDR3 consists of 14 residues. CDR3 in DNA: TGTGCCAGCAGGATTGGTGTGGGTTCGGGGGGCTACACCTTC. This codes for CASRIGVGSGGYTF.

The chain is built from TRBV25-1 and TRBJ2-4; D might be TRBD2 (6 bases). V was clipped by 4 bases and J by 6 bases, with 13 bases between them. The CDR3 totals 14 residues. Germline V gene data show CDR1 as MGHDK and CDR2 as SYGVNS. This chain's CDR3 is CASSAPAEGNIQYF. In nucleotides, the CDR3 is TGTGCCAGCAGTGCCCCGGCGGAGGGAAACATTCAGTACTTC.

The genes are TRBV30 and TRBJ1-3; D remains ambiguous. This CDR3 is 12 amino acids long. With 5 bases removed from V and 3 bases from J, the gap between germline ends came to 8 bases. The germline V gene encodes CDR1 GTSNPN and CDR2 SVGIG (reference sequence). The CDR3 is CAWSLSGNTIYF. CDR3 bases: TGTGCCTGGTCCCTAAGTGGAAACACCATATATTTT. The full variable domain, completed using reference TRBV30 and TRBJ1-3, is SQTIHQWPATLVQPVGSPLSLECTVEGTSNPNLYWYRQAAGRGLQLLFYSVGIGQISSEVPQNLSASRPQDRQFILSSKKLLLSDSGFYLCAWSLSGNTIYFGEGSWLTVV.

V and J are TRBV5-8 and TRBJ1-2; the D is unclear. This CDR3 contains 11 residues. Per germline, CDR1 SGHTS and CDR2 YDEGEE. The V and J ends lost 5 bases and 1 base respectively, with 3 bases between them. The CDR3: CASSRNYGYTF. The CDR3 DNA reads TGTGCCAGCAGTCGTAACTATGGCTACACCTTC.

This rearrangement joins TRBV7-9 to TRBJ2-1; D perhaps matches TRBD1 (6 bases). Germline CDR1 reads SEHNR; CDR2 reads FQNEAQ (reference sequence). The CDR3 runs to 16 residues. Trimming shortened V by 6 bases and J by 0 bases, and 15 bases separated the two germline ends. The CDR3 bases are TGTGCCAGCAGTCGTCTGGGGGCCAACTCCTACAATGAGCAGTTCTTC. Translation gives CASSRLGANSYNEQFF.

This chain links TRBV28 with TRBJ2-4; 8 bases match TRBD1. Germline CDR1 MDHEN, CDR2 SYDVKM. The length of the CDR3 is 16 residues. V shed 5 bases, J shed 0 bases, and the junction held 6 bases outside the gene matches. CDR3 residues: CASSLGQGLAKNIQYF. As DNA, the CDR3 is TGTGCCAGCAGTCTTGGACAGGGACTAGCCAAAAACATTCAGTACTTC.

This chain connects TRBV10-2 to TRBJ2-7; the D is unclear. V shed 6 bases and J shed 2 bases, with 8 bases lying between them. The CDR3 covers 12 residues. The V gene's germline CDR1 is WSHSY and CDR2 SAAADI. The chain's CDR3 is CASRSVPYEQYF. DNA for the CDR3: TGCGCCAGCAGATCCGTCCCCTACGAGCAGTACTTC.

V and J are TRBV2 and TRBJ1-6; the match to TRBD1 covers 7 bases. The V gene's germline CDR1 is SNHLY and CDR2 FYNNEI. CDR3 size: 12 residues. The DNA of the CDR3 is TGTGCTTCAAACAGGGGAAATTCACCCCTCCACTTT. It codes for CASNRGNSPLHF.

The CDR3 is CASSPRGLRGNQPQHF. The DNA for the CDR3 is TGTGCCAGTAGTCCCAGGGGGCTGAGGGGCAATCAGCCCCAGCATTTT. The V gene is TRBV19, the J gene TRBJ1-5; 8 nucleotides agree with TRBD1. This CDR3 is 16 amino acids long. V lost 5 bases and J lost 2; bases outside the gene matches: 8. CDR1 and CDR2 from the germline V gene are LNHDA and SQIVND (reference sequence).

This chain joins TRBV5-4 and TRBJ1-6; D gene uncertain. The CDR3 has 13 residues. The V gene lost 1 base and the J gene lost 7 bases, with 6 bases spanning the gap. Germline V lookup: CDR1 SGHNT, CDR2 YYREEE (reference sequence). CDR3 amino acids: CASSLKPNSPLHF. Written as DNA, the CDR3 is TGTGCCAGCAGCTTGAAGCCCAATTCACCCCTCCACTTT.

The chain links TRBV18 to TRBJ1-1; tentatively, D is TRBD1 (5 bases). The CDR3 runs 15 residues. V shed 3 bases and J shed 1 base, with 12 bases lying between them. Germline CDR1 and CDR2: KGHSH and LQKENI. CDR3 in DNA: TGTGCCAGCTCACCGAGGGGACCTCCGAACACTGAAGCTTTCTTT. This codes for CASSPRGPPNTEAFF.

J is TRBJ2-2 and V is TRBV6-5; tentative D call: TRBD2 (5 bases). Germline CDR1 MNHEY, CDR2 SVGAGI. V lost 0 bases, J lost 8 bases, and 16 bases lay in between. CDR3 length: 16 residues. CDR3 protein: CASSYSSRDERGELFF. In DNA form, the CDR3 reads TGTGCCAGCAGTTACTCGTCTCGGGATGAACGGGGGGAGCTGTTTTTT.

This clone was detected a few times. This sequence joins TRBV28 and TRBJ1-1; D call uncertain. The CDR3 has 12 amino acids. Trimming removed 6 bases from V and 0 bases from J, with 5 bases in between. CDR1 MDHEN and CDR2 SYDVKM come from the germline V gene. The DNA of the CDR3 is TGTGCCAGCAGCACAGTGAACACTGAAGCTTTCTTT. It translates to CASSTVNTEAFF. The full variable domain, its missing parts supplied by reference TRBV28 and TRBJ1-1, is DVKVTQSSRYLVKRTGEKVFLECVQDMDHENMFWYRQDPGLGLRLIYFSYDVKMKEKGDIPEGYSVSREKKERFSLILESASTNQTSMYLCASSTVNTEAFFGQGTRLTVV.

The chain couples TRBV28 to TRBJ2-2; D is undetermined. The CDR3 length is 12 residues. V shed 2 bases and J shed 7 bases, with 5 bases lying between them. Per the germline V gene, CDR1 is MDHEN and CDR2 is SYDVKM. The CDR3 DNA reads TGTGCCAGCAGTTTAAGTAGCGGGGAGCTGTTTTTT. The encoded protein is CASSLSSGELFF. The full variable domain, its missing parts supplied by reference TRBV28 and TRBJ2-2, is DVKVTQSSRYLVKRTGEKVFLECVQDMDHENMFWYRQDPGLGLRLIYFSYDVKMKEKGDIPEGYSVSREKKERFSLILESASTNQTSMYLCASSLSSGELFFGEGSRLTVL.

The chain carries TRBV10-1 and TRBJ2-2, with 7 bases identical to TRBD1. CDR1 and CDR2 (germline): WNHNN, SYGVQD (reference sequence). CDR3 length: 15 amino acids. The V gene end was trimmed by 6 bases and the J gene end by 0 bases; junction bases not matched to a gene: 4. The CDR3 coding sequence is TGCGCCAGCAGCTCCGGGACAGCGAACACCGGGGAGCTGTTTTTT. It encodes CASSSGTANTGELFF.

The chain uses TRBV5-1 and TRBJ2-3; D is uncertain. Germline loops: CDR1 SGHRS, CDR2 YFSETQ. With 4 bases removed from V and 2 bases from J, the gap between germline ends came to 5 bases. The CDR3 has 12 amino acids. The CDR3, as DNA: TGCGCCAGCAGCCGATTCACAGATACGCAGTATTTT. Its protein is CASSRFTDTQYF.

This clone was recorded only once. The rearrangement uses TRBV14 and TRBJ2-1; D may correspond to TRBD1 or TRBD2 (5 bases each). The V end was cut by 2 bases, the J end by 7 bases, with 12 bases between. CDR1 is SGHDN, CDR2 FVKESK, per germline. The CDR3 runs to 14 residues. The CDR3 loop reads CASSQTGARNEQFF. The CDR3 DNA reads as TGTGCCAGCAGCCAAACCGGGGCAAGAAATGAGCAGTTCTTC.

CDR3 region: CASSLSGGSYGYTF. CDR3 DNA sequence: TGTGCCAGCAGTCTAAGCGGGGGATCCTATGGCTACACCTTC. The genes are TRBV28 and TRBJ1-2, with a possible D match to TRBD1 (5 bases). CDR1 and CDR2 (germline): MDHEN, SYDVKM. Trimming shortened V by 5 bases and J by 4 bases, and 14 bases separated the two germline ends. The CDR3 spans 14 residues.

The chain links TRBV10-3 to TRBJ1-5, with D possibly being TRBD1 (6 bases). The CDR3 runs 14 residues. V gave up 3 bases and J gave up 3 bases, with 9 bases separating them. Germline lookup yields CDR1 ENHRY and CDR2 SYGVKD. In DNA form, the CDR3 reads TGTGCCATCAGTGACGGACAGACCAATCAGCCCCAGCATTTT. This encodes CAISDGQTNQPQHF.

CDR3 in amino acids: CSVEWGNYGYTF. DNA of the CDR3: TGCAGCGTTGAATGGGGTAACTATGGCTACACCTTC. This chain uses TRBV29-1 with TRBJ1-2; no definite D call. There are 12 residues in the CDR3. Germline CDR1 reads SQVTM; CDR2 reads ANQGSEA. Trimming shortened V by 2 bases and J by 1 base, and 5 bases separated the two germline ends.

J is TRBJ2-1 and V is TRBV28; D is possibly TRBD2 (6 bases). Trimming took 5 bases from V and 2 from J, leaving 13 bases between them. The CDR3 is made up of 15 amino acids. Germline CDR1 MDHEN, CDR2 SYDVKM. The CDR3 nucleotides are TGTGCCAGCAGTATGGGGGGAGTTCCCTACAATGAGCAGTTCTTC. Translation: CASSMGGVPYNEQFF.

The count of this clone is one. This sequence joins TRBV7-8 and TRBJ1-1; D is undetermined. V lost 1 base to trimming and J lost 1 base, with 10 bases between them. This CDR3 is 15 amino acids long. Per the germline V gene, CDR1 is SGHVS and CDR2 is FQNEAQ. The CDR3 coding sequence is TGTGCCAGCAGCTTAGTCTCAACCGCGAACACTGAAGCTTTCTTT. This encodes CASSLVSTANTEAFF.

This chain joins TRBV7-6 and TRBJ2-5, with D possibly matching TRBD1 (5 bases). The CDR3 has 15 residues. Germline V gene sequence: CDR1 SGHVS, CDR2 FNYEAQ. V dropped 0 bases and J dropped 4 bases, with 12 bases sitting between them. The CDR3 nucleotides are TGTGCCAGCAGCTTAGCGTTGGGGCCGGGAGAGACCCAGTACTTC. It encodes CASSLALGPGETQYF.

The rearrangement uses TRBV15 and TRBJ2-4, with D perhaps being TRBD1 or TRBD2 (6 bases each). CDR3 length: 14 residues. Between the trimmed V and J ends, which lost 5 bases and 6 bases, there was a span of 14 bases. Germline V gene sequence: CDR1 LNHNV, CDR2 YYDKDF (reference sequence). The CDR3 region is CATSGRGQRNIQYF. CDR3 nucleotides: TGTGCCACCAGCGGCCGGGGGCAGAGAAACATTCAGTACTTC.

The J gene is TRBJ2-3, the V gene TRBV5-1, with D perhaps given as TRBD1 or TRBD2 (5 bases each). In germline, CDR1 is SGHRS, CDR2 YFSETQ. The CDR3 runs to 15 residues. The V gene lost 2 bases and the J gene lost 0 bases, with 10 bases spanning the gap. CDR3 nucleotide sequence: TGCGCCAGCAGCTTAGGGACCCACAGCACAGATACGCAGTATTTT. Its protein product is CASSLGTHSTDTQYF.

The V call is TRBV28, the J call TRBJ2-3, with D possibly being TRBD2 (6 bases). This CDR3 has 15 residues. Looked up from germline, CDR1 is MDHEN and CDR2 is SYDVKM. The V and J ends lost 7 bases and 0 bases respectively, with 14 bases between them. The chain's CDR3 is CASMSEGPSTDTQYF. CDR3 bases: TGTGCCAGCATGTCGGAGGGACCAAGCACAGATACGCAGTATTTT.

The CDR3 loop reads CASLAGTTYEQYF. As DNA, the CDR3 is TGTGCCAGTCTAGCGGGGACAACCTACGAGCAGTACTTC. The chain combines TRBV28 with TRBJ2-7; 9 positions agree with TRBD2. CDR1 and CDR2 from the germline V gene are MDHEN and SYDVKM. V gave up 9 bases and J gave up 2 bases; unmatched junction bases: 5. The CDR3 has 13 residues. The full variable domain, its missing parts supplied by reference TRBV28 and TRBJ2-7, is DVKVTQSSRYLVKRTGEKVFLECVQDMDHENMFWYRQDPGLGLRLIYFSYDVKMKEKGDIPEGYSVSREKKERFSLILESASTNQTSMYLCASLAGTTYEQYFGPGTRLTVT.